What follows are 12 T cell receptor beta chains derived from one specimen sequenced in a study of naive and memory T cell subsets. Amplification of ligated cDNA took four PCR rounds with SP2 and nested alpha and beta constant primers. TCRdb recomputed calls from the UMI-ligation and nested PCR reads with MiXCR, one row per CDR3 protein. The sample holds 40,000 or so distinct CDR3 sequences, 11% seen once. Treatment in this sample: skin biopsy from PPD injection site in Mantoux-positive individual. An oligonucleotide containing a UMI was ligated to the 3' end of TCR cDNA. The sample in question was skin, obtained from a tuberculin skin test site. The receptors shown here come from an adult in good health.

The rearrangement links TRBV9 to TRBJ2-3; no reliable D call. Trimming stripped 0 bases from V and 1 base from J, with 3 bases between. Germline assignment: CDR1 SGDLS and CDR2 YYNGEE. The CDR3 length is 13 residues. The CDR3 protein is CASSVEGTDTQYF. In DNA, the CDR3 is TGTGCCAGCAGCGTAGAGGGCACAGATACGCAGTATTTT.

This clonotype was counted only a few times. V gene TRBV10-3 combines with J gene TRBJ1-4, with 9 bases fitting TRBD1. The V gene end was trimmed by 11 bases and the J gene end by 4 bases; junction bases not matched to a gene: 5. Germline CDR1 reads ENHRY; CDR2 reads SYGVKD. The CDR3 is made up of 13 amino acids. In DNA form, the CDR3 reads TGTGCCGTGCGACAGGGGGTTAATGAAAAACTGTTTTTT. Its translation is CAVRQGVNEKLFF.

V gene TRBV5-1 combines with J gene TRBJ2-2; possible D gene TRBD2, 6 bases. This CDR3 is 14 amino acids long. Trimming pared 4 bases from V and 3 bases from J, leaving 10 bases between. CDR1 and CDR2 (germline): SGHRS, YFSETQ. In DNA, the CDR3 is TGCGCCAGCAGCGTATTAGCGGACACCGGGGAGCTGTTTTTT. Its translation is CASSVLADTGELFF.

The count of this clonotype is one. This chain joins TRBV7-3 and TRBJ1-5; unclear D gene. The CDR3 runs to 14 residues. The V end lost 5 bases, the J end lost 4 bases, and 12 bases lay between the germline ends. The germline gives CDR1 SGHTA, CDR2 FQGTGA. CDR3 coding DNA: TGTGCCAGCAGCCCCACAGAAACGAATCAGCCCCAGCATTTT. It translates to CASSPTETNQPQHF.

This clonotype has at least ten counts. This sequence joins TRBV11-3 and TRBJ2-7; 7 positions match TRBD1. Trimming cost V 4 bases and J 3 bases; bases outside gene matches: 15. CDR1 and CDR2 (germline): SGHNT, YENEEA. This CDR3 is 17 amino acids long. The CDR3 region has the DNA TGTGCCAGCAGCTCGCAACTCACCGGGACAGCGCACTACGAGCAGTACTTC. Translation gives CASSSQLTGTAHYEQYF.

This clonotype was counted only a few times. The chain uses TRBV27 and TRBJ2-1; 11 nucleotides match TRBD2. The CDR3 extends over 15 amino acids. J gave up 8 bases and V 6 bases, and 9 bases lay outside the gene matches. CDR1 MNHEY and CDR2 SMNVEV come from the germline V gene (reference sequence). CDR3 in DNA: TGTGCCAGCAGACTCCTCCTAGCGGGGGGCGATGAGCAGTTCTTC. Translation gives CASRLLLAGGDEQFF.

This clonotype was picked up many times. This chain uses TRBV2 with TRBJ2-5; D uncertain. The CDR3 sequence is 13 residues long. Germline V CDR1 and CDR2: SNHLY, FYNNEI. V lost 1 base and J lost 2, with 5 bases in between. The CDR3 is CASSEERQETQYF. CDR3 nucleotides: TGTGCCAGCAGTGAAGAAAGACAAGAGACCCAGTACTTC.

This clonotype was counted only a few times. The chain recombines TRBV6-6 with TRBJ2-1, with 8 bases that match TRBD1. The CDR3 loop spans 17 amino acids. Unmatched junction bases numbered 6, after V lost 2 bases and J lost 0 bases. Germline CDR1 reads MNHNY; CDR2 reads SVGAGI (reference sequence). The CDR3 DNA follows: TGTGCCAGCAGTTACCCCAAGACAGGGGTCTCCTACAATGAGCAGTTCTTC. It translates to CASSYPKTGVSYNEQFF.

The chain has TRBV30 and TRBJ1-3; no clear D. Trimming stripped 4 bases from V and 0 bases from J, with 7 bases between. The CDR3 is 13 residues long. Germline V gives CDR1 GTSNPN, CDR2 SVGIG (reference sequence). CDR3: CAWTGNSGNTIYF. DNA for the CDR3: TGTGCCTGGACGGGAAACTCTGGAAACACCATATATTTT. Together with reference TRBV30 and TRBJ1-3, the CDR3 gives the full variable domain: SQTIHQWPATLVQPVGSPLSLECTVEGTSNPNLYWYRQAAGRGLQLLFYSVGIGQISSEVPQNLSASRPQDRQFILSSKKLLLSDSGFYLCAWTGNSGNTIYFGEGSWLTVV.

The chain has TRBV11-3 and TRBJ2-1, with a tentative D call TRBD1 (5 bases). The CDR3 has 14 amino acids. The V end was cut by 0 bases, the J end by 6 bases, with 9 bases between. CDR1 is SGHNT and CDR2 is YENEEA in the germline V gene. CDR3 protein: CASSLDQGSNEQFF. The CDR3 DNA is TGTGCCAGCAGCTTAGATCAGGGCAGCAATGAGCAGTTCTTC.

V gene TRBV5-1 combines with J gene TRBJ2-2, with D tentatively TRBD2 (5 bases). V dropped 1 base and J dropped 4 bases, with 11 bases sitting between them. The CDR3 has 15 residues. In germline, CDR1 is SGHRS, CDR2 YFSETQ. The CDR3 nucleotides are TGCGCCAGCAGCTTGTTCGGGGATTTCACCGGGGAGCTGTTTTTT. Translation: CASSLFGDFTGELFF.

This clonotype appeared many times. V gene TRBV29-1 combines with J gene TRBJ1-1; D call uncertain. The CDR3 spans 14 residues. CDR1 and CDR2 (germline): SQVTM, ANQGSEA. The V end was cut by 0 bases, the J end by 0 bases, with 8 bases between. CDR3 amino acids: CSVEEIGMNTEAFF. CDR3 nucleotides: TGCAGCGTTGAAGAGATTGGTATGAACACTGAAGCTTTCTTT.